This T cell receptor beta chain is drawn from a study of T-cell memory formation after mild COVID-19. In the study overall: TCR clusters largely stayed donor specific.

Regarding this clonotype: Its antigen is still unknown.

MiXCR, run by TCRdb on the 5' RACE reads, gives a single entry per CDR3 protein. This table holds hundreds of thousands of distinct CDR3 sequences, roughly 23% found once. V gave up 0 bases and J gave up 2 bases, with 7 bases separating them. Germline values: CDR1 DFQATT, CDR2 SNEGSKA (reference sequence). This CDR3 comprises 13 residues. Whole-study findings and limits: Pre-infection memory carried some responding clones, suggesting that cross-reactive memory joined.

The chain is built from TRBV20-1 and TRBJ2-5, with a possible D match to TRBD2 (5 bases). The sequencing sample was made of PBMCs or a T cell subset sorted from them (not recorded which). The receptor comes from an adult woman who had mild COVID-19 (a few samples of this study predate the infection). Cell type and time point are not known. The CDR3 region has the DNA TGCAGTGCTAGAGACGGACTGCAAGAGACCCAGTACTTC. This gives the protein CSARDGLQETQYF.